The present entry profiles one T cell receptor (beta chain) with its context. Its antigen is unknown. Assay used: immunoSEQ multiplex PCR; TCRdb lists only in-frame clones, some missing. Of about 190,000 clones detected, 90% to 95% appear once; the ten largest clones hold 7% to 9.5%. The data were obtained in a study of T cell responses to AZD1222 COVID-19 vaccine. The study, taken as a whole, reports: Mostly white British, mostly female donors; authors suggested clonal diversity may be underestimated.

Germline V gene sequence: CDR1 SGDLS, CDR2 YYNGEE. V lost 3 bases to trimming and J lost 1 base, with 13 bases between them. CDR3 length: 15 residues. This TCR was sampled from an adult in good health. The sequencing used peripheral blood, collected on day 0 of AZD1222 vaccination. V gene TRBV9 combines with J gene TRBJ1-1; TRBD1 might be the D (5 bases). Here the CDR3 DNA reads TGTGCCAGCAGCGGGGGCCCCCGGGGGAACACTGAAGCTTTCTTT. Translating it yields CASSGGPRGNTEAFF.